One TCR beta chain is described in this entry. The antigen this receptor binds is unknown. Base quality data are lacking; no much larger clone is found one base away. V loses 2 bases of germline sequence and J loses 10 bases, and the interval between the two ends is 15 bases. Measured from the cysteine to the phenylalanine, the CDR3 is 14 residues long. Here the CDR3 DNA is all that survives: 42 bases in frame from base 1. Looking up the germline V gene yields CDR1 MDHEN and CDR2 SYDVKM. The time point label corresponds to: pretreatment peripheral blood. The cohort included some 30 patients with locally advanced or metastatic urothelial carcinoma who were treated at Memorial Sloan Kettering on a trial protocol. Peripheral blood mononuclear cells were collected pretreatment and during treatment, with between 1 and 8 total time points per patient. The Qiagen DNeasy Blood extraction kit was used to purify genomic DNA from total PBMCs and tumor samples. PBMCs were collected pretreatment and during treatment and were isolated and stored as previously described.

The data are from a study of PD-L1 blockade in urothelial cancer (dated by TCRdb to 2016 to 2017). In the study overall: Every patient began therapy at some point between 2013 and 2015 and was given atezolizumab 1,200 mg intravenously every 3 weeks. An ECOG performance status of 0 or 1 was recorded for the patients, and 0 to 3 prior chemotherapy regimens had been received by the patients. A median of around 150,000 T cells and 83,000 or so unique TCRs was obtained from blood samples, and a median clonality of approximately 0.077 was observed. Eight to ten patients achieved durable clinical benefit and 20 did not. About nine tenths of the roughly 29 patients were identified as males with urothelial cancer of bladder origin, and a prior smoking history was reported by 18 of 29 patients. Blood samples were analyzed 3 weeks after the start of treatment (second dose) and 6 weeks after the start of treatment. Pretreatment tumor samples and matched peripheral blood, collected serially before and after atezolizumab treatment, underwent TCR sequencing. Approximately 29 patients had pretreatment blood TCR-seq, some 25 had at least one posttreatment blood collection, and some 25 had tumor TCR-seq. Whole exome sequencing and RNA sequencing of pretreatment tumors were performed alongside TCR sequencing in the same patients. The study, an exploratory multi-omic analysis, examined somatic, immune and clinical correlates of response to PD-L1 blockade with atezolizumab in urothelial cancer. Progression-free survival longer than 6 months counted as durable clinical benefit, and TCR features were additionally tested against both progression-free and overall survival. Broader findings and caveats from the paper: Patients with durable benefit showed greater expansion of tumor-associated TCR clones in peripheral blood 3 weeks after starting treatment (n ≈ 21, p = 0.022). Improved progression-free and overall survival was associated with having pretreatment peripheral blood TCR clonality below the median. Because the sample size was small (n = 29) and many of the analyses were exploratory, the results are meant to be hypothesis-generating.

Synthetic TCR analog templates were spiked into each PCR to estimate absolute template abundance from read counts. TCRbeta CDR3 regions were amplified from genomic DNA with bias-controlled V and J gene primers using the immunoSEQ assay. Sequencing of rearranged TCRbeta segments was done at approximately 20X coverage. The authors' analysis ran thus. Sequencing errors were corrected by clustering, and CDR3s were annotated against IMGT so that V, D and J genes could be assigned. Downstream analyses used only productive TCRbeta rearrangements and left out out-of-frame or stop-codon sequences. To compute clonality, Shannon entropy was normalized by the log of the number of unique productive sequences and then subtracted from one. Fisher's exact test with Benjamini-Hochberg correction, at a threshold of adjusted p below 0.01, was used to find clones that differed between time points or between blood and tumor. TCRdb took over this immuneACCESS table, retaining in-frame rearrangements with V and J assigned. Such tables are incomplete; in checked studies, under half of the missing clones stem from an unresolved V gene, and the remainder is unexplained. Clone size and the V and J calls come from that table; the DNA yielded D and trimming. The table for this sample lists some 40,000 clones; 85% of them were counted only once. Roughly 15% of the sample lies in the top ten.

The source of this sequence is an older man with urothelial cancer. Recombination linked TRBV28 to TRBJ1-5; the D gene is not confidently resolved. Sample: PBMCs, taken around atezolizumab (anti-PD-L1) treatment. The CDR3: CASSLRGRRQPQHF. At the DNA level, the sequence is TGTGCCAGCAGTTTAAGAGGCAGGAGGCAACCCCAGCATTTT.